The 15 T cell receptor beta chains reported below all come from one sample, sequenced in a study of blood T cell repertoires in COVID-19. TCRdb's copy holds only in-frame clones and misses some; the assay was immunoSEQ multiplex PCR. This table has 230,000 or so clones, approximately 82% appearing once. Sequencing input: peripheral blood. The source is a woman between 40 and 50 years old who had recovered from COVID-19.

This clone has a handful of counts. The chain employs TRBV19 and TRBJ1-4; D is ambiguous. Germline V gene data show CDR1 as LNHDA and CDR2 as SQIVND (reference sequence). The CDR3 is 13 amino acids. The V gene lost 6 bases and the J gene lost 8 bases, with 13 bases spanning the gap. The CDR3: CASRFRFGEKLFF. The DNA of the CDR3 is TGTGCCAGTAGGTTCCGTTTTGGCGAAAAACTGTTTTTT.

The J gene is TRBJ1-2, the V gene TRBV19; tentative D call: TRBD1 (6 bases). The CDR3 covers 15 residues. V was trimmed by 5 bases and J by 2 bases, leaving 15 bases between them. The germline gives CDR1 LNHDA, CDR2 SQIVND (reference sequence). CDR3 nucleotide sequence: TGTGCCAGTAGTCCGCTAGACACAGGGAACTATGGCTACACCTTC. Amino acids: CASSPLDTGNYGYTF.

This clone was seen a handful of times. The CDR3 DNA follows: TGTGCCAGCAGCCCAACTCCAATGGGGACAGCCCCCGACACTGAAGCTTTCTTT. Protein product: CASSPTPMGTAPDTEAFF. V usage is TRBV9 and J usage is TRBJ1-1, with 7 bases matching TRBD1. The CDR3 has 18 residues. Germline assignment: CDR1 SGDLS and CDR2 YYNGEE. The ends lost 4 bases at V and 3 bases at J; junction bases unmatched: 18.

This clone was seen once. In DNA form, the CDR3 reads TGTGCCAGTAGTAAGTCAGACACTGAAGCTTTCTTT. This encodes CASSKSDTEAFF. The chain carries TRBV19 and TRBJ1-1; D unclear. The V gene's germline CDR1 is LNHDA and CDR2 SQIVND (reference sequence). V was pared by 4 bases and J by 3 bases, with 6 bases between. This CDR3 contains 12 residues.

The chain employs TRBV11-2 and TRBJ2-5, with 7 bases that match TRBD1. The CDR3 has 13 amino acids. V shed 5 bases and J 2 bases; nucleotides not matched to a gene: 2. CDR1 and CDR2 from the germline V gene are SGHAT and FQNNGV. Here the CDR3 DNA reads TGTGCCAGCAGCAAGGGACAGCAAGAGACCCAGTACTTC. Its protein product is CASSKGQQETQYF.

The rearrangement links TRBV5-1 to TRBJ2-3, with TRBD1 identical over 7 bases. Germline CDR1 SGHRS, CDR2 YFSETQ. The V and J ends lost 3 bases and 2 bases, in that order; junction bases with no gene match: 6. This CDR3 has 15 residues. The CDR3, as DNA: TGCGCCAGCAGCTCGTTGACAGGGTCCACAGATACGCAGTATTTT. Translated, it gives CASSSLTGSTDTQYF. Together with reference TRBV5-1 and TRBJ2-3, the CDR3 gives the full variable domain: KAGVTQTPRYLIKTRGQQVTLSCSPISGHRSVSWYQQTPGQGLQFLFEYFSETQRNKGNFPGRFSGRQFSNSRSEMNVSTLELGDSALYLCASSSLTGSTDTQYFGPGTRLTVL.

Written as DNA, the CDR3 is TGTGCCAGCAGCGTTTTAGCGGGGGGGGAGGATGAGCAGTTCTTC. Translation: CASSVLAGGEDEQFF. The V call is TRBV9, the J call TRBJ2-1; 11 nucleotides agree with TRBD2. The germline V gene encodes CDR1 SGDLS and CDR2 YYNGEE. Unmatched junction bases numbered 6, after V lost 2 bases and J lost 8 bases. The CDR3 is 15 residues long.

V gene TRBV9 combines with J gene TRBJ2-3; TRBD2 matches 11 bases. V trimming: 1 base; J trimming: 0 bases; junction bases outside the gene matches: 7. The germline CDR1 and CDR2 sequences are SGDLS and YYNGEE. The CDR3 has 18 residues. Written as DNA, the CDR3 is TGTGCCAGCAGCGTACTAGCGGGGGGCCGAACTAGCACAGATACGCAGTATTTT. Amino acids: CASSVLAGGRTSTDTQYF.

The genes are TRBV18 and TRBJ1-1; 9 nucleotides line up with TRBD1. CDR1 KGHSH and CDR2 LQKENI come from the germline V gene. V shed 3 bases, J shed 4 bases, and the junction held 6 bases outside the gene matches. CDR3 length: 15 residues. The CDR3 coding sequence is TGTGCCAGCTCACCGGGACAGGGTTTGGTCACTGAAGCTTTCTTT. Translating gives CASSPGQGLVTEAFF.

This clone came up once. V and J are TRBV6-5 and TRBJ1-1; D is possibly TRBD1 (6 bases). The length of the CDR3 is 14 residues. The ends were cut back, 6 bases at V and 5 bases at J, with 16 bases in the middle. Germline V gene sequence: CDR1 MNHEY, CDR2 SVGAGI. CDR3 loop: CASRNRVGGTEAFF. CDR3 nucleotides: TGTGCCAGCAGAAACAGGGTGGGAGGGACTGAAGCTTTCTTT.

The chain has TRBV7-2 and TRBJ2-1; possible D gene TRBD2, 6 bases. Germline V gene lookup returns CDR1 SGHTA and CDR2 FQGNSA. The CDR3 sequence is 15 residues long. Trimming took off 3 bases at V and 6 bases at J, with 15 bases between the two ends. CDR3 region: CASSLTRTPGNEQFF. The DNA of the CDR3 is TGTGCCAGCAGCTTGACTAGGACTCCGGGCAATGAGCAGTTCTTC. The full variable domain, in which reference TRBV7-2 and TRBJ2-1 provide the parts outside the CDR3, is GAGVSQSPSNKVTEKGKDVELRCDPISGHTALYWYRQSLGQGLEFLIYFQGNSAPDKSGLPSDRFSAERTGGSVSTLTIQRTQQEDSAVYLCASSLTRTPGNEQFFGPGTRLTVL.

The rearrangement links TRBV28 to TRBJ1-4; no definite D call. Germline CDR1 reads MDHEN; CDR2 reads SYDVKM. CDR3 length equals 16 residues. V was cut by 0 bases and J by 0 bases, with 8 bases left in between. For the CDR3, the DNA is TGTGCCAGCAGTTTATGGGACTCTTCAACTAATGAAAAACTGTTTTTT. Translating it yields CASSLWDSSTNEKLFF. Full variable domain (rest looked up from reference TRBV28 and TRBJ1-4): DVKVTQSSRYLVKRTGEKVFLECVQDMDHENMFWYRQDPGLGLRLIYFSYDVKMKEKGDIPEGYSVSREKKERFSLILESASTNQTSMYLCASSLWDSSTNEKLFFGSGTQLSVL.

This sequence joins TRBV10-3 and TRBJ2-1; D is uncertain. Trimming removed 8 bases from V and 3 bases from J, with 26 bases in between. This CDR3 is built from 18 residues. The V gene's germline CDR1 is ENHRY and CDR2 SYGVKD. CDR3 sequence reads: CAIGKKRGGSTLYNEQFF. For the CDR3, the DNA is TGTGCCATCGGTAAAAAACGCGGTGGCAGTACTCTCTACAATGAGCAGTTCTTC.

The gene calls are TRBV6-6 and TRBJ2-7; D is unclear. The CDR3 extends over 11 amino acids. V was pared by 6 bases and J by 6 bases, with 9 bases between. In germline, CDR1 is MNHNY, CDR2 SVGAGI (reference sequence). The CDR3 sequence: CASSPRSEQYF. Written as DNA, the CDR3 is TGTGCCAGCAGCCCGAGGTCCGAGCAGTACTTC.

The chain recombines TRBV7-2 with TRBJ1-2; TRBD1 matches 8 bases. The V gene end was trimmed by 2 bases and the J gene end by 0 bases; junction bases not matched to a gene: 14. Germline lookup yields CDR1 SGHTA and CDR2 FQGNSA. This CDR3 region has 19 residues. The CDR3 bases are TGTGCCAGCAGCTTAAAAGGACAGGGTCGGTGGGGAGCTAACTATGGCTACACCTTC. Translating gives CASSLKGQGRWGANYGYTF.